The 27 T cell receptor beta chains reported below all come from one sample, sequenced in a study of blood T cell repertoires in COVID-19. Some clones are missing from TCRdb's copy, which holds only in-frame ones; the method was immunoSEQ multiplex PCR. Seen here are approximately 160,000 clones, around nine tenths observed once, and the top ten hold 0.55% to 0.6%. Sequencing was done on a sample of peripheral blood. All receptors come from a man aged 55 to 70 with COVID-19, enrolled during active disease.

The chain combines TRBV11-2 with TRBJ1-1, with 8 bases lining up with TRBD1. The CDR3 runs 12 residues. J gave up 10 bases and V 4 bases, and 5 bases lay outside the gene matches. Germline CDR1 and CDR2: SGHAT and FQNNGV. CDR3 bases: TGTGCCAGCAGCTCAAACAGGGGGGTAGCTTTCTTT. It codes for CASSSNRGVAFF.

The chain employs TRBV7-9 and TRBJ1-1, with 7 bases that match TRBD1. The V and J ends lost 5 bases and 0 bases, in that order; junction bases with no gene match: 9. CDR1 and CDR2 from the germline V gene are SEHNR and FQNEAQ (reference sequence). CDR3 length: 16 amino acids. As DNA, the CDR3 is TGTGCCAGCAGCCCGAGGGGGCAGGGCATGAACACTGAAGCTTTCTTT. Encoded protein: CASSPRGQGMNTEAFF.

CDR3 in DNA: TGTGCCAGCAGTATAGGGGGTGAGGGAGGCTACACCTTC. It specifies CASSIGGEGGYTF. The chain has TRBV28 and TRBJ1-2, with D possibly matching TRBD1 (6 bases). The CDR3 covers 13 residues. The V and J ends lost 5 bases and 8 bases respectively, with 15 bases between them. Per germline, CDR1 MDHEN and CDR2 SYDVKM.

V gene TRBV5-5 combines with J gene TRBJ1-1; 7 bases align to TRBD1. Germline loops: CDR1 SGHKS, CDR2 YYEKEE (reference sequence). This CDR3 is built from 14 residues. V dropped 4 bases and J dropped 0; count of bases not matched to a gene: 3. This chain's CDR3 is CASSIGTVNTEAFF. The CDR3 DNA reads as TGTGCCAGCAGCATTGGGACAGTGAACACTGAAGCTTTCTTT.

The table lists this clone with a few counts. V is TRBV5-4 and J is TRBJ2-1, with a tentative D call TRBD2 (7 bases). V dropped 4 bases and J dropped 6 bases, with 17 bases sitting between them. This CDR3 spans 15 amino acids. CDR1 SGHNT and CDR2 YYREEE come from the germline V gene (reference sequence). DNA for the CDR3: TGTGCCAGCAGCGCAGGACTAGGGGGGGCCAATGAGCAGTTCTTC. Translating gives CASSAGLGGANEQFF.

This chain connects TRBV20-1 to TRBJ1-1; 9 nucleotides line up with TRBD1. The CDR3 has 16 amino acids. Germline lookup yields CDR1 DFQATT and CDR2 SNEGSKA (reference sequence). Germline trimming cut 3 bases from V and 5 bases from J; bases unmatched to any gene: 13. For the CDR3, the DNA is TGCAGTGCTAGTCCCTCCCCGGGACAGGGATGGACTGAAGCTTTCTTT. Protein product: CSASPSPGQGWTEAFF.

The V call is TRBV5-8, the J call TRBJ2-6, with D possibly TRBD2 on 5 matching bases. Germline lookup yields CDR1 SGHTS and CDR2 YDEGEE. CDR3 length: 15 amino acids. The V end was cut by 4 bases, the J end by 1 base, with 9 bases between. CDR3 sequence: CASSAGGSGANVLTF. CDR3 bases: TGTGCCAGCAGCGCCGGAGGATCTGGGGCCAACGTCCTGACTTTC.

The chain couples TRBV7-9 to TRBJ1-2, with 12 nucleotides matching TRBD1. V lost 2 bases to trimming and J lost 4 bases; unmatched junction nucleotides: 11. The CDR3 length is 18 residues. The germline V gene has CDR1 SEHNR and CDR2 FQNEAQ (reference sequence). The CDR3 loop reads CASSLISGQGAFGYGYTF. The CDR3 nucleotides read TGTGCCAGCAGCTTAATCTCGGGACAGGGGGCATTCGGCTATGGCTACACCTTC.

The CDR3 DNA follows: TGTGCCAGCAGCCTAATACGCCCGATTCGGGACAGGGGGCCGAACACTGAAGCTTTCTTT. This codes for CASSLIRPIRDRGPNTEAFF. The rearrangement links TRBV3-1 (or the pseudogene TRBV3-2) to TRBJ1-1; TRBD1 matches at 12 bases. This CDR3 has 20 residues. Germline V gene lookup returns CDR1 LGHDT and CDR2 YNNKEL (reference sequence). V shed 4 bases, J shed 1 base, and the junction held 16 bases outside the gene matches.

CDR3 coding DNA: TGTGCCAGCAGCTTAGGCTTTCTGGCGGGAGTCGTCAAAAACATTCAGTACTTC. Translating gives CASSLGFLAGVVKNIQYF. The V gene is TRBV7-9, the J gene TRBJ2-4, with 7 nucleotides matching TRBD2. The germline CDR1 and CDR2 sequences are SEHNR and FQNEAQ (reference sequence). The CDR3 loop spans 18 amino acids. The ends lost 1 base at V and 3 bases at J; junction bases unmatched: 12.

The V gene is TRBV5-4, the J gene TRBJ1-1; tentative D call: TRBD1 (6 bases). This CDR3 is 15 amino acids long. Trimming removed 4 bases from V and 0 bases from J, with 13 bases in between. CDR1 and CDR2 (germline): SGHNT, YYREEE (reference sequence). The DNA of the CDR3 is TGTGCCAGCAGCGAGCAAAAGGGGGTGAACACTGAAGCTTTCTTT. It encodes CASSEQKGVNTEAFF.

The chain joins TRBV27 to TRBJ1-2; the match to TRBD1 covers 7 bases. The CDR3 is made up of 12 amino acids. Looked up from germline, CDR1 is MNHEY and CDR2 is SMNVEV (reference sequence). V was pared by 8 bases and J by 8 bases, with 8 bases of the junction left unmatched. In nucleotides, the CDR3 is TGTGCCAGCCGGACAGGTACCGGGGGCTACACCTTC. As protein: CASRTGTGGYTF.

V and J are TRBV11-2 and TRBJ1-1; D is unclear. CDR1 is SGHAT and CDR2 is FQNNGV in the germline V gene. CDR3 length: 16 residues. The germline V and J ends were trimmed by 1 base and 2 bases, with 14 bases remaining between them. The CDR3 DNA sequence: TGTGCCAGCAGCTTAGGGCCTTCGTTAATTAACACTGAAGCTTTCTTT. As protein: CASSLGPSLINTEAFF.

V is TRBV11-2 and J is TRBJ2-1; TRBD1 matches at 8 bases. With V trimmed by 4 bases and J by 0 bases, 8 bases remained unmatched. The germline gives CDR1 SGHAT, CDR2 FQNNGV. This CDR3 spans 17 amino acids. The CDR3, as DNA: TGTGCCAGCAGCTCACAGACAGGGGCCCTCTCCTACAATGAGCAGTTCTTC. This gives the protein CASSSQTGALSYNEQFF.

The chain carries TRBV13 and TRBJ2-7; D is perhaps TRBD1 (5 bases). V gave up 11 bases and J gave up 3 bases, with 17 bases separating them. This CDR3 has 13 amino acids. CDR1 is PRHDT and CDR2 is FYEKMQ in the germline V gene (reference sequence). CDR3 residues: CALGRADSYEQYF. The CDR3 DNA is TGTGCCCTAGGCAGGGCAGATAGCTACGAGCAGTACTTC.

The genes are TRBV9 and TRBJ1-1; D is uncertain. This CDR3 comprises 14 residues. Germline CDR1 and CDR2: SGDLS and YYNGEE. V shed 3 bases and J shed 7 bases, with 16 bases lying between them. CDR3 in amino acids: CASSAASRGNEAFF. The CDR3 DNA reads as TGTGCCAGCAGCGCCGCCTCAAGAGGAAATGAAGCTTTCTTT.

The gene calls are TRBV19 and TRBJ1-5; TRBD1 is a possible D gene (5 bases). Looked up from germline, CDR1 is LNHDA and CDR2 is SQIVND (reference sequence). The CDR3 has 12 amino acids. The germline V and J ends were trimmed by 6 bases and 2 bases, with 5 bases remaining between them. The CDR3 DNA reads as TGTGCCAGTAGAGGGGGCAATCAGCCCCAGCATTTT. Translating gives CASRGGNQPQHF.

The chain joins TRBV11-2 to TRBJ1-1; possible D gene TRBD1, 5 bases. This CDR3 is built from 14 residues. Trimming stripped 1 base from V and 1 base from J, with 7 bases between. Germline V gene sequence: CDR1 SGHAT, CDR2 FQNNGV. The CDR3 is CASSLATGNTEAFF. CDR3 nucleotides: TGTGCCAGCAGCTTAGCTACAGGGAACACTGAAGCTTTCTTT. Full variable domain (missing parts from reference TRBV11-2 and TRBJ1-1): EAGVAQSPRYKIIEKRQSVAFWCNPISGHATLYWYQQILGQGPKLLIQFQNNGVVDDSQLPKDRFSAERLKGVDSTLKIQPAKLEDSAVYLCASSLATGNTEAFFGQGTRLTVV.

With respect to this clone: This sample also contains other DNA sequences that code for the same CDR3. The CDR3 region has the DNA TGCAGCGTTGAAGGGCAGGGCTACGAGCAGTACTTC. Translating gives CSVEGQGYEQYF. The chain employs TRBV29-1 and TRBJ2-7, with a tentative D call TRBD1 (5 bases). The germline V and J ends were trimmed by 1 base and 3 bases, with 7 bases remaining between them. Germline-derived CDR1 and CDR2 are SQVTM and ANQGSEA. The CDR3 contains 12 residues.

The chain combines TRBV7-2 with TRBJ1-6, with D possibly TRBD1 on 6 matching bases. CDR3 length: 18 amino acids. Germline lookup yields CDR1 SGHTA and CDR2 FQGNSA. Trimming cost V 0 bases and J 11 bases, with 23 bases left between them. CDR3 sequence reads: CASSLAGGRAVLGPPLHF. The DNA of the CDR3 is TGTGCCAGCAGCTTAGCCGGGGGGCGCGCGGTTCTGGGGCCACCCCTCCACTTT.

The count of this clone is one. This chain links TRBV3-1 (or the pseudogene TRBV3-2) with TRBJ2-7; 7 nucleotides match TRBD2. Germline CDR1 reads LGHDT; CDR2 reads YNNKEL (reference sequence). CDR3 length: 15 amino acids. Unmatched junction bases numbered 6, after V lost 3 bases and J lost 1 base. This chain's CDR3 is CASSQVHGGSYEQYF. The CDR3 DNA reads as TGTGCCAGCAGCCAGGTCCACGGGGGGTCCTACGAGCAGTACTTC.

The gene calls are TRBV10-3 and TRBJ2-1, with 10 bases matching TRBD2. The CDR3 covers 16 residues. CDR1 ENHRY and CDR2 SYGVKD come from the germline V gene. Trimming cost V 0 bases and J 5 bases; bases outside gene matches: 4. DNA of the CDR3: TGTGCCATCAGTGAGTCGACTAGCGGGCCGGACAATGAGCAGTTCTTC. Its protein is CAISESTSGPDNEQFF.

This chain uses TRBV6-5 with TRBJ2-2; D ambiguous. This CDR3 comprises 12 residues. The V gene's germline CDR1 is MNHEY and CDR2 SVGAGI. V lost 3 bases, J lost 5 bases, and 4 bases lay in between. This CDR3 reads CASSYRTGELFF. In DNA form, the CDR3 reads TGTGCCAGCAGTTATCGTACCGGGGAGCTGTTTTTT.

This rearrangement joins TRBV5-1 to TRBJ1-3; 9 bases agree with TRBD1. V shed 4 bases and J 3 bases; nucleotides not matched to a gene: 5. The CDR3 extends over 15 amino acids. Looked up from germline, CDR1 is SGHRS and CDR2 is YFSETQ. As DNA, the CDR3 is TGCGCCAGCAGCCCGGGACAGGGTGGTGGAAACACCATATATTTT. Amino acid sequence: CASSPGQGGGNTIYF.

This clone is a singleton in its sample. The chain recombines TRBV14 with TRBJ2-5; 7 bases align to TRBD1. Per the germline V gene, CDR1 is SGHDN and CDR2 is FVKESK. Trimming cost V 4 bases and J 1 base; bases outside gene matches: 9. The CDR3 has 16 residues. CDR3 DNA sequence: TGTGCCAGCAGCCGGGGGACAGCCCCACTCCAAGAGACCCAGTACTTC. Encoded protein: CASSRGTAPLQETQYF.

V is TRBV5-3 and J is TRBJ1-1; 9 bases are shared with TRBD1. TRBV5-3 falls under the ORF class, with uncertain function. This CDR3 is built from 13 residues. The junction had 6 bases not matched to a gene; V was cut back by 5 bases and J by 7 bases. The CDR3, as DNA: TGTGCCAGAAGGGTGACAGGGGGTAGTGAAGCTTTCTTT. Amino acids: CARRVTGGSEAFF.

The J gene is TRBJ2-5, the V gene TRBV5-6; weak D call: TRBD1 (6 bases). The CDR3 is 17 amino acids. CDR1 and CDR2 from the germline V gene are SGHDT and YYEEEE. The V end was cut by 4 bases, the J end by 5 bases, with 24 bases between. CDR3 in amino acids: CASSKWTGTSVRETQYF. CDR3 DNA sequence: TGTGCCAGCAGCAAATGGACCGGGACATCCGTAAGGGAGACCCAGTACTTC.